The rows below give T cell receptor beta chains drawn from one sample of a study of blood T cell repertoires in COVID-19. Libraries were prepared by immunoSEQ multiplex PCR; TCRdb keeps only in-frame clonotypes and omits some of them. The data hold tens of thousands of clones, with approximately 84% observed a single time. The material sequenced was peripheral blood. The receptor source for this set is a human donor in a cohort sampled during active COVID-19. Each CDR3 is given with its conserved first and last residue. The order of the fields is V gene, clone size, J gene, D gene, CDR3 DNA, CDR3 protein. A D gene is named only where the DNA matches it firmly. Clone sizes are given selectively: once, few, many, or a class where the clone is expanded.

>TRBV5-1|.|TRBJ2-3|TRBD2
TGCGCCAGCAGCCCTAGGACTAGCGGGGGGGCAGATACGCAGTATTTT
CASSPRTSGGADTQYF
>TRBV9|.|TRBJ2-2|TRBD2
TGTGCCAGCAGCCCTCAGGCGGGGGGGAACACCGGGGAGCTGTTTTTT
CASSPQAGGNTGELFF
>TRBV6-5|.|TRBJ1-2|TRBD1
TGTGCCAGCAGTTCCTCACAGGGGAAGAGTAACTATGGCTACACCTTC
CASSSSQGKSNYGYTF
>TRBV19|.|TRBJ2-2|TRBD1
TGTGCCTCTCGGGGGACAGGGGTAACCGGGGAGCTGTTTTTT
CASRGTGVTGELFF
>TRBV6-5|.|TRBJ1-2|.
TGTGCCAGCTCCGAATCCCCTGCGAACTATGGCTACACCTTC
CASSESPANYGYTF
>TRBV19|.|TRBJ2-3|TRBD1
TGTGCCAGTAAAGGCGGGACAGGGTCAGATACGCAGTATTTT
CASKGGTGSDTQYF
>TRBV5-1|.|TRBJ2-7|TRBD1
TGCGCCAGCAGCTTTTCGACAGGGAGCACCTACGAGCAGTACTTC
CASSFSTGSTYEQYF
>TRBV19|.|TRBJ1-1|.
TGTGCCAGTAGTATGAGGAACACTGAAGCTTTCTTT
CASSMRNTEAFF
>TRBV5-4|few|TRBJ1-2|.
TGTGCCAGCAGCCATGACAGTCCCTCTAACTATGGCTACACCTTC
CASSHDSPSNYGYTF
>TRBV27|.|TRBJ2-7|.
TGTGCCAGCAGTTTATCGCCCGACAGCCGCCACGAGCAGTACTTC
CASSLSPDSRHEQYF
>TRBV5-4|.|TRBJ2-7|.
TGTGCCAGCAGCTTGGAGGGGGTGTACGAGCAGTACTTC
CASSLEGVYEQYF
>TRBV19|.|TRBJ2-7|.
TGTGCCAGTACCTCCCCACGGGGCGAGCAGTACTTC
CASTSPRGEQYF
>TRBV6-5|.|TRBJ2-1|TRBD1
TGTGCCAGCAGTTACTCGACGGGACAGAAACAGTTCTTC
CASSYSTGQKQFF
>TRBV7-8|.|TRBJ2-7|.
TGTGCCAGCAGCCCGGAGGTTTTCGTCGAGCAGTACTTC
CASSPEVFVEQYF